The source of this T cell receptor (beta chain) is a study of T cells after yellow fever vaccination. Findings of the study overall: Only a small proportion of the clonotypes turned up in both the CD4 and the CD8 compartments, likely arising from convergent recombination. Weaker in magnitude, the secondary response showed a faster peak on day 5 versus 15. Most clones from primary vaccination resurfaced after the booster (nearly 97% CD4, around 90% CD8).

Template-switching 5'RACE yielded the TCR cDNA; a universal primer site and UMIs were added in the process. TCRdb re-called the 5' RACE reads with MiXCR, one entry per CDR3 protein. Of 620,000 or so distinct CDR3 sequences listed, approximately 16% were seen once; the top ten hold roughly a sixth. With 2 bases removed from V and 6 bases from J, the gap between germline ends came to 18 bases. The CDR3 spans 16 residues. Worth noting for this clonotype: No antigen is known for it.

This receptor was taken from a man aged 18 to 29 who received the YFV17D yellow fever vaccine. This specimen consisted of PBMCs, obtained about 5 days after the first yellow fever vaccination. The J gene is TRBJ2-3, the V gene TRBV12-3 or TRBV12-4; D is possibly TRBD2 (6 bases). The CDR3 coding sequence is TGTGCCAGCAGTTTAAGAGGTGGGGGGTCAGTGGATACGCAGTATTTT. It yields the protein CASSLRGGGSVDTQYF.